This is a list of T cell receptor beta chains from one sample in a study of blood T cells in healthy people across ages. Via MiXCR, TCRdb re-called the 5' RACE reads, giving one row per CDR3 protein. Of 800,000 to 950,000 distinct CDR3 sequences listed, around 34% were seen once; the top ten hold over 10%. Sequences were obtained from blood. These receptors all stem from a man aged 18 to 30 in good health. CDR3s leave out the opening cysteine and the closing phenylalanine or tryptophan. Rows give clone size only sometimes, using once, few, many, or a class for an expanded clone.

size: .; V: TRBV10-3; J: TRBJ2-1; CDR3: AISSNTGTSGYNEQF
size: few; V: TRBV25-1; J: TRBJ2-5; CDR3: ASSDMGLAVNGETQY
size: .; V: TRBV5-5; J: TRBJ2-5; CDR3: ASSLAQCNEQY
size: .; V: TRBV4-1; J: TRBJ1-1; CDR3: ASAVGQGNTEAF
size: .; V: TRBV20-1; J: TRBJ2-5; CDR3: SASGTSGTQETQY
size: .; V: TRBV27; J: TRBJ2-1; CDR3: ASSPFQGGNEQF
size: many; V: TRBV7-2; J: TRBJ2-3; CDR3: ASSLAQGGSTQY
size: once; V: TRBV27; J: TRBJ1-5; CDR3: TSRQGNQPQH
size: .; V: TRBV7-2; J: TRBJ2-2; CDR3: ASSLGGLTTGELF
size: .; V: TRBV29-1; J: TRBJ1-1; CDR3: SVAQRTPNTEAF
size: few; V: TRBV27; J: TRBJ1-4; CDR3: ASTRTLGREKLF
size: .; V: TRBV5-6; J: TRBJ1-2; CDR3: ASSLDLAYT